One and the same sample provided the 14 T cell receptor beta chains below, sequenced in a study of blood T cell repertoires in COVID-19. TCRdb's copy holds only in-frame clones and misses some; the assay was immunoSEQ multiplex PCR. Here the sample spans roughly 200,000 clones, approximately 84% being singletons. Material for sequencing was peripheral blood. These receptors were taken from an elderly woman with acute or convalescent COVID-19.

The CDR3 DNA reads TGTGCCAGCTCACCGTCGACAGGGATGAACACTGAAGCTTTCTTT. Its protein product is CASSPSTGMNTEAFF. This chain links TRBV18 with TRBJ1-1; 7 nucleotides align to TRBD1. Germline loops: CDR1 KGHSH, CDR2 LQKENI. The CDR3 is made up of 15 amino acids. J gave up 0 bases and V 3 bases, and 4 bases lay outside the gene matches.

This clone has just one count. The chain joins TRBV5-1 to TRBJ2-4; D is uncertain. Germline lookup yields CDR1 SGHRS and CDR2 YFSETQ. The CDR3 sequence is 18 residues long. V lost 4 bases to trimming and J lost 0 bases, with 20 bases between them. The CDR3 loop is CASSLRSNPTGAKNIQYF. The CDR3 bases are TGCGCCAGCAGCCTAAGGTCCAACCCTACGGGAGCCAAAAACATTCAGTACTTC.

The rearrangement links TRBV11-2 to TRBJ2-2; 10 nucleotides line up with TRBD1. Germline CDR1 is SGHAT and CDR2 is FQNNGV. The CDR3 extends over 15 amino acids. V shed 5 bases and J 3 bases; nucleotides not matched to a gene: 3. CDR3 residues: CASSPGTGDTGELFF. The CDR3 DNA follows: TGTGCCAGCAGCCCCGGGACAGGGGACACCGGGGAGCTGTTTTTT.

This clone was counted only a few times. The junction differs from germline at one of its ends, possibly a read error. The chain employs TRBV29-1 and TRBJ2-1; D unresolved. CDR1 SQVTM and CDR2 ANQGSEA come from the germline V gene. The CDR3 has 12 residues. The CDR3 spells CSVESATSLFVF. The CDR3 DNA reads TGCAGCGTTGAATCCGCGACTTCTTTATTCGTCTTC.

As concerns this clone: In the same sample, other DNA sequences code for this CDR3. The CDR3 DNA follows: TGCGCCAGCAGCTCCATTCCCACAGATACGCAGTATTTT. Translated, it gives CASSSIPTDTQYF. V gene TRBV5-1 combines with J gene TRBJ2-3, with unresolved D. This CDR3 is built from 13 residues. CDR1 is SGHRS, CDR2 YFSETQ, per germline. Trimming shortened V by 3 bases and J by 2 bases, and 7 bases separated the two germline ends.

V usage is TRBV18 and J usage is TRBJ1-2; 7 nucleotides match TRBD1. CDR3 length equals 17 residues. Germline V gene sequence: CDR1 KGHSH, CDR2 LQKENI. Unmatched junction bases numbered 18, after V lost 6 bases and J lost 5 bases. The CDR3 is CASSLTGTVSLLYGYTF. The CDR3 DNA is TGTGCCAGCTCGCTTACCGGGACAGTATCTCTCTTGTATGGCTACACCTTC.

The chain recombines TRBV19 with TRBJ1-2, with 9 bases aligning to TRBD1. The CDR3 has 15 residues. The V gene's germline CDR1 is LNHDA and CDR2 SQIVND (reference sequence). V dropped 6 bases and J dropped 2; count of bases not matched to a gene: 7. CDR3 region: CASRPQGAKNYGYTF. CDR3 in DNA: TGTGCCAGTAGACCACAGGGGGCGAAGAACTATGGCTACACCTTC.

V usage is TRBV2 and J usage is TRBJ2-5; tentative D call: TRBD1 (5 bases). This CDR3 comprises 13 residues. Trimming left V 4 bases short and J 2 bases short, with 8 bases between. The germline CDR1 and CDR2 sequences are SNHLY and FYNNEI. CDR3 sequence: CASSVDRQETQYF. CDR3 nucleotides: TGTGCCAGCAGTGTTGACAGACAAGAGACCCAGTACTTC.

The V gene is TRBV6-1, the J gene TRBJ1-2; 8 bases line up with TRBD1. Germline lookup yields CDR1 MNHNS and CDR2 SASEGT. Trimming at V came to 3 bases and at J to 7 bases, leaving 10 bases not matched to a gene. This CDR3 spans 15 amino acids. CDR3 loop: CASSEDYRGLGGYTF. The CDR3 DNA reads as TGTGCCAGCAGTGAGGATTACAGGGGGTTAGGTGGCTACACCTTC.

The chain recombines TRBV9 with TRBJ1-6; 9 bases are a match to TRBD1. Germline CDR1 SGDLS, CDR2 YYNGEE. The CDR3 extends over 14 amino acids. The junction had 5 bases not matched to a gene; V was cut back by 5 bases and J by 8 bases. DNA for the CDR3: TGTGCCAGCAGGCCCGGGACAGGGTATTCACCCCTCCACTTT. Its translation is CASRPGTGYSPLHF.

The J gene is TRBJ2-7, the V gene TRBV9; 10 nucleotides match TRBD1. Germline loops: CDR1 SGDLS, CDR2 YYNGEE. After removal of 3 bases from V and 6 bases from J, the junction contained 3 bases not matched to a gene. The CDR3 is made up of 13 amino acids. CDR3 amino acids: CASSAGQGVEQYF. In DNA form, the CDR3 reads TGTGCCAGCAGCGCCGGACAGGGGGTCGAGCAGTACTTC.

This clone showed up just once. The chain has TRBV10-3 and TRBJ1-1; a possible D gene is TRBD1 (5 bases). V lost 10 bases, J lost 1 base, and 16 bases lay in between. Germline-derived CDR1 and CDR2 are ENHRY and SYGVKD. The CDR3 sequence is 14 residues long. In DNA form, the CDR3 reads TGTGCCACCTGGGGGGGTGCGCCGAACACTGAAGCTTTCTTT. This codes for CATWGGAPNTEAFF.

This clone was counted only a few times. This rearrangement joins TRBV5-1 to TRBJ1-3; D unclear. The CDR3 loop spans 15 amino acids. V was cut by 4 bases and J by 0 bases, with 11 bases left in between. Germline CDR1 is SGHRS and CDR2 is YFSETQ. The CDR3 bases are TGCGCCAGCAGCCGGACTTTTAGCTCTGGAAACACCATATATTTT. Its translation: CASSRTFSSGNTIYF.

The V call is TRBV10-3, the J call TRBJ1-3; TRBD1 matches at 7 bases. The CDR3 contains 14 residues. The J segment lost 4 bases and the V segment lost 5 bases, leaving 5 bases of the junction unmatched. Germline assignment: CDR1 ENHRY and CDR2 SYGVKD. The CDR3, as DNA: TGTGCCATCAGTAGAACAGGGGACGGAAACACCATATATTTT. Amino acid sequence: CAISRTGDGNTIYF.